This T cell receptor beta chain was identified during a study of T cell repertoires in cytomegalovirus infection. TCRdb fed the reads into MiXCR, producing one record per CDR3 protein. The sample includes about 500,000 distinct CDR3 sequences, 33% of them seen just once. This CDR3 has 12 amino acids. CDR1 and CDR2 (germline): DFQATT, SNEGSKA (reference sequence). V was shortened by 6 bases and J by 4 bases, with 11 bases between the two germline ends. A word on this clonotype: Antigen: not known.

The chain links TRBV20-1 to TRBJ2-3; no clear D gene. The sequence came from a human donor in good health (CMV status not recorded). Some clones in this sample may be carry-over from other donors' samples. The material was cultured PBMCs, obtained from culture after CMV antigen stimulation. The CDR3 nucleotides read TGCAGTGCCAGGAGTACCGCAGATACGCAGTATTTT. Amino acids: CSARSTADTQYF.